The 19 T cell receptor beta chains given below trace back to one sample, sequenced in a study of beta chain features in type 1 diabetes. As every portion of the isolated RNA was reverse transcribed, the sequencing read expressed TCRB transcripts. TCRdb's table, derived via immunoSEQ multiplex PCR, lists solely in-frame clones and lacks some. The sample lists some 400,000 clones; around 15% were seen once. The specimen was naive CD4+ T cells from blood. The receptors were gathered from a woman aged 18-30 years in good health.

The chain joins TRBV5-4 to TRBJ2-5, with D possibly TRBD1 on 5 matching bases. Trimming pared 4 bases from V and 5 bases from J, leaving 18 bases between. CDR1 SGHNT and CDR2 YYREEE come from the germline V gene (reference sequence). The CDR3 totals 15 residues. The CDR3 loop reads CASSPPGSPGETQYF. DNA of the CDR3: TGTGCCAGCAGCCCCCCCGGCAGCCCAGGGGAGACCCAGTACTTC.

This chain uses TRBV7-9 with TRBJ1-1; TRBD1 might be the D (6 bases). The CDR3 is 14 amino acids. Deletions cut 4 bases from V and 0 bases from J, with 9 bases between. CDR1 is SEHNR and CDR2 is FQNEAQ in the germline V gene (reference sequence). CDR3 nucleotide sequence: TGTGCCAGCAGCTCCAACAGGGTGAACACTGAAGCTTTCTTT. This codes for CASSSNRVNTEAFF.

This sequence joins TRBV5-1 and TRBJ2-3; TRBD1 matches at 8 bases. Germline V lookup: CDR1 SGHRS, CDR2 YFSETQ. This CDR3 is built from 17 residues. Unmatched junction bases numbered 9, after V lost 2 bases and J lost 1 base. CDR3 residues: CASSLNRGTSGTDTQYF. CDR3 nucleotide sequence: TGCGCCAGCAGCTTAAACAGGGGGACTTCGGGCACAGATACGCAGTATTTT.

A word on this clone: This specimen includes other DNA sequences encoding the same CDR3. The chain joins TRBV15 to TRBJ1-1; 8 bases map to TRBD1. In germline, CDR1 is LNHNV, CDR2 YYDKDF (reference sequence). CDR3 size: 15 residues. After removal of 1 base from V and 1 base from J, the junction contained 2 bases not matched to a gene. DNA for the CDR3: TGTGCCACCAGCAGAGGTGGGACAGGGAACACTGAAGCTTTCTTT. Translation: CATSRGGTGNTEAFF.

The CDR3 loop is CASRLSGRGPYNEQFF. CDR3 coding DNA: TGCGCCAGCAGATTGTCCGGCAGGGGGCCGTACAATGAGCAGTTCTTC. The V gene is TRBV5-1, the J gene TRBJ2-1, with TRBD1 matching 8 bases. The germline V gene encodes CDR1 SGHRS and CDR2 YFSETQ. The V gene end was trimmed by 5 bases and the J gene end by 4 bases; junction bases not matched to a gene: 11. This CDR3 comprises 16 residues.

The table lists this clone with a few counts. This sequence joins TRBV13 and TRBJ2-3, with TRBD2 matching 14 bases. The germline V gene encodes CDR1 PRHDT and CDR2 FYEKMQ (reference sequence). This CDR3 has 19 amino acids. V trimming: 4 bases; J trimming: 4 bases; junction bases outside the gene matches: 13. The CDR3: CASSSAVRLAGGVSDTQYF. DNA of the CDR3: TGTGCCAGCAGCTCCGCCGTTCGACTAGCGGGAGGGGTGTCAGATACGCAGTATTTT. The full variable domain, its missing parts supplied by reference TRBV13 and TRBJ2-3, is AAGVIQSPRHLIKEKRETATLKCYPIPRHDTVYWYQQGPGQDPQFLISFYEKMQSDKGSIPDRFSAQQFSDYHSELNMSSLELGDSALYFCASSSAVRLAGGVSDTQYFGPGTRLTVL.

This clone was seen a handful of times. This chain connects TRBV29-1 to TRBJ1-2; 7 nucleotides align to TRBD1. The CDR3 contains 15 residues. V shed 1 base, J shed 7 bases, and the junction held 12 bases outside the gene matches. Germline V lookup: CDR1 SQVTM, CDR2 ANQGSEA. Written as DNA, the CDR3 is TGCAGCGTTGAAGGCACAGGGGCCCCCATGCCTGGCTACACCTTC. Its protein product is CSVEGTGAPMPGYTF. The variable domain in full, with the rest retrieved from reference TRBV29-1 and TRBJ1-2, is SAVISQKPSRDICQRGTSLTIQCQVDSQVTMMFWYRQQPGQSLTLIATANQGSEATYESGFVIDKFPISRPNLTFSTLTVSNMSPEDSSIYLCSVEGTGAPMPGYTFGSGTRLTVV.

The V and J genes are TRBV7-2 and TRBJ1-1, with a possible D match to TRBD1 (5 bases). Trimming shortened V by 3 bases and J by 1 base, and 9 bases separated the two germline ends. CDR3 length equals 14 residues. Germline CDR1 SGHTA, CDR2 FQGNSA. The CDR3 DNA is TGTGCCAGCAGCTTGGGGGGACGGAACACTGAAGCTTTCTTT. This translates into CASSLGGRNTEAFF.

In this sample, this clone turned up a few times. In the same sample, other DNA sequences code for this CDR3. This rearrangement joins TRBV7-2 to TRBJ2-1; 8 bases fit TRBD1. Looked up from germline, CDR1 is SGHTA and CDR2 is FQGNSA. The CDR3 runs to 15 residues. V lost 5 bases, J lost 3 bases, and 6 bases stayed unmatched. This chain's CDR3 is CASSPWTGSYNEQFF. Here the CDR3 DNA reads TGTGCCAGCAGCCCGTGGACAGGGAGCTACAATGAGCAGTTCTTC.

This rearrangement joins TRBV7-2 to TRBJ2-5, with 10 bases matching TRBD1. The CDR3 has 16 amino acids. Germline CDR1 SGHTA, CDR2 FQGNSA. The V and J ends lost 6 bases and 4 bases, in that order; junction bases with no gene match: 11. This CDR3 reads CASSLNPGQGRETQYF. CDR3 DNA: TGTGCCAGCAGTTTAAACCCGGGACAGGGGCGAGAGACCCAGTACTTC.

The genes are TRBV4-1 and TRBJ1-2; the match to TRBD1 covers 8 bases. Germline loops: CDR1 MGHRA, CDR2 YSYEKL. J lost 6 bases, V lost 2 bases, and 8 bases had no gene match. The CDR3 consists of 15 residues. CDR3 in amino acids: CASSQPTGGRNGYTF. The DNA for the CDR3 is TGCGCCAGCAGCCAACCTACAGGGGGACGTAATGGCTACACCTTC.

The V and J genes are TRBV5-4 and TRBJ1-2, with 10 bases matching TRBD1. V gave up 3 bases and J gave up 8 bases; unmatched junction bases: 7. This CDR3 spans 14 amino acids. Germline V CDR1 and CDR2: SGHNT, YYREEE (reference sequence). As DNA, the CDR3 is TGTGCCAGCAGCTCCTACGGGACAGGGGACGGCTACACCTTC. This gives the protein CASSSYGTGDGYTF.

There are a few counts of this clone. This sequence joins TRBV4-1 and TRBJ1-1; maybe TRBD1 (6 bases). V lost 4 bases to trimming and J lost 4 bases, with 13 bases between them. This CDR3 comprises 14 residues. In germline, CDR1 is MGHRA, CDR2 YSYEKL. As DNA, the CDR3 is TGCGCCAGCAGCCGTACAGGGCTGGCCACTGAAGCTTTCTTT. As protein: CASSRTGLATEAFF.

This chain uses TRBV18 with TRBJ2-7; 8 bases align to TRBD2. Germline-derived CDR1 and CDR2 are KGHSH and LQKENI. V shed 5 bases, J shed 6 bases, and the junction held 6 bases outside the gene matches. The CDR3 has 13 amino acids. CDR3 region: CASSEGLVVEQYF. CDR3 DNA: TGTGCCAGCTCAGAGGGACTAGTTGTCGAGCAGTACTTC.

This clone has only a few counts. CDR3 nucleotide sequence: TGTGCCAGCATGTTGGCGGACACCTACAATGAGCAGTTCTTC. Translating it yields CASMLADTYNEQFF. The rearrangement joins TRBV6-6 to TRBJ2-1, with D possibly TRBD1 on 5 matching bases. CDR1 and CDR2 (germline): MNHNY, SVGAGI (reference sequence). Deletions cut 7 bases from V and 2 bases from J, with 12 bases between. The CDR3 spans 14 residues.

The CDR3 bases are TGTGCCTGGAGTCCAGACAGGAGCAGTTTTTCGGACACTGAAGCTTTCTTT. Its translation is CAWSPDRSSFSDTEAFF. The rearrangement uses TRBV30 and TRBJ1-1; D possibly corresponds to TRBD1 (6 bases). CDR1 GTSNPN and CDR2 SVGIG come from the germline V gene (reference sequence). The CDR3 length is 17 residues. Trimming cost V 2 bases and J 3 bases, with 22 bases left between them.

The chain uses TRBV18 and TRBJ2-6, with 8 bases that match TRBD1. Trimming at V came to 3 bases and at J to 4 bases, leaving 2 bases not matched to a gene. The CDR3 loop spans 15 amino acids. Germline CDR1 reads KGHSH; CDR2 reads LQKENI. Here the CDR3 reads CASSPQGAGANVLTF. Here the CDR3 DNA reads TGTGCCAGCTCACCTCAGGGGGCCGGGGCCAACGTCCTGACTTTC.

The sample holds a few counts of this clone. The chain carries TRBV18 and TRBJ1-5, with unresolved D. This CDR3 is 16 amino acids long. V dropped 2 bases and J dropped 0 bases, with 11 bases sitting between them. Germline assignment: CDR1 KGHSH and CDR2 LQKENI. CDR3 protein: CASSPGRTGSNQPQHF. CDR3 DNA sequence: TGTGCCAGCTCACCAGGGAGGACGGGTAGCAATCAGCCCCAGCATTTT.

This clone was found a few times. The CDR3, as DNA: TGTGCCAGCTCACCACCGACGGACAGGGCGAACATTCAGTACTTC. Its translation: CASSPPTDRANIQYF. The V call is TRBV18, the J call TRBJ2-4; 8 bases agree with TRBD1. The V gene end was trimmed by 0 bases and the J gene end by 7 bases; junction bases not matched to a gene: 5. From germline, CDR1 is KGHSH and CDR2 LQKENI. The CDR3 loop spans 15 amino acids.